This T cell receptor (beta chain) emerged from a study of identical twins (dated by TCRdb to the mid-2010s). Regarding the research as a whole: To test whether fetal clonotypes persist, this study deep-sequenced TCR alpha and beta repertoires from monozygotic twins, from unrelated adults of various ages, and from cord blood. Replicate twin experiments were performed at different times using different library preparation protocols to rule out contamination. The research as a whole found: Because the same donors could not be followed over many years, conclusions were based on cross-sectional statistical analysis. Zero-insertion analyses could be partly confounded by invariant T cells such as MAIT and iNKT, although diverse VJ usage argued against such confounding for most clonotypes. Abundant cord blood beta clonotypes carried fewer insertions; young adult naive repertoires showed a weaker similar trend, while memory repertoires showed none. Excess twin sharing in beta out-of-frame sequences was weaker because fewer shared sequences lowered the signal-to-noise ratio. In monozygotic twins, out-of-frame TCR alpha sharing was systematically underestimated by recombination models, although the models agreed with sharing between unrelated individuals. Compared with coincidental sharing between unrelated individuals, out-of-frame TCR alpha sequences shared between twins showed an excess of sequences with low generation probability.

This clonotype was recorded at least ten times. It has no known antigen specificity. No base-level quality is on record; no much larger clone is a single base apart. The library was built by means of 5' RACE. These reads were obtained on an Illumina HiSeq 2000. A universal primer binding site was introduced by template switching, and a unique molecular identifier was present in the final cDNA, enabling accurate counting of TCR cDNA molecules. Specific primers in the conserved constant-segment region were used to synthesize first-strand cDNA for the TCR alpha and beta chains. Each cDNA library was double barcoded, with a SMART-Mk sample barcode plus Illumina barcodes, to control for contamination. Two successive PCR steps introduced TruSeq adapter sequences along with Illumina sample barcodes. TCR alpha and beta cDNA libraries were sequenced on the Illumina HiSeq platform with custom primers. Turning to the authors' computational methods: Raw reads were processed with MiGEC to extract unique molecular identifiers, and MiXCR was used to determine CDR3 positions. Recombination models were inferred per individual with the repgenHMM and IGoR tools using an EM algorithm. The analysis of shared clonotypes was done with the tcR package in R, with sharing normalized by the product of cloneset sizes. To study raw recombination without the effects of thymic and clonal selection, out-of-frame nonproductive sequences were analyzed. TCRdb passed the public sequencing reads through fastp at Q25 and MiXCR, retaining productive beta sequences. Duplicate CDR3 protein sequences are folded into a single record with the most common DNA and genes. V and J calls and clone size were set by TCRdb, not the authors. Recorded for this sample are 450,000 to 500,000 distinct CDR3 sequences; 14% of them occurred a single time. Of the sample, approximately 0.98% is held by the ten largest clones.

From a lookup of the germline V gene, CDR1 and CDR2 are SQVTM and ANQGSEA. Inclusive of the bounding cysteine and phenylalanine, the CDR3 is 12 residues long. Only the CDR3 portion is preserved as DNA: 36 bases, with reading frame beginning at the first base. V drops 8 bases and J drops 0 bases, leaving 8 bases in between. All donors were healthy Caucasians. The twin cohort consisted of three pairs of female monozygotic twins, all aged roughly 18 to 29 years. Positive isolation kits from Invitrogen were used to isolate CD4+ and CD8+ T cell populations. The same sample was also studied in work on yellow fever vaccine responses in identical twins. According to the second study: According to the authors, the vaccine-induced T cell response in identical twins seemed to be partly convergent and partly specific to each individual. In the study, vaccine-responding T cell clones were precisely tracked in identical twins.

This TCR was recovered from a woman under 30 in good health. The chain is encoded by TRBV29-1 joined to TRBJ2-1, with no confidently assigned D gene. Sequenced sample: CD4+ T cells sorted from blood. The CDR3 loop reads CSCPSSYNEQFF. The nucleotide sequence is given as TGCAGCTGTCCAAGCTCCTACAATGAGCAGTTCTTC.